Below, 17 T cell receptor beta chains from the same sample are listed, as sequenced in a study of cytomegalovirus exposure and HLA in healthy donors. The PCR contained 60 Vbeta and 13 Jbeta primers. Produced via immunoSEQ multiplex PCR; TCRdb's table is partial and in-frame only. The sample lists approximately 140,000 clones, around 80% occurring once. Sequenced material: PBMCs. These receptors were obtained from a man between 40 and 49 years old in good health and CMV-seronegative.

The chain recombines TRBV27 with TRBJ1-5; D remains unclear. Germline assignment: CDR1 MNHEY and CDR2 SMNVEV (reference sequence). Trimming removed 6 bases from V and 0 bases from J, with 9 bases in between. The CDR3 has 14 residues. The CDR3 here is CASRAVNSNQPQHF. CDR3 sequence (DNA): TGTGCCAGCAGGGCAGTAAATAGCAATCAGCCCCAGCATTTT.

The rearrangement joins TRBV5-1 to TRBJ1-1; 9 bases are a match to TRBD1. Germline-derived CDR1 and CDR2 are SGHRS and YFSETQ. The CDR3 length is 17 residues. J gave up 3 bases and V 2 bases, and 11 bases lay outside the gene matches. CDR3 amino acids: CASSLSPGQGRYTEAFF. The CDR3 bases are TGCGCCAGCAGCTTATCGCCGGGACAGGGCCGTTACACTGAAGCTTTCTTT.

The count of this clone is one. The V and J genes are TRBV19 and TRBJ2-1; 11 nucleotides agree with TRBD1. Germline V gene lookup returns CDR1 LNHDA and CDR2 SQIVND (reference sequence). After removal of 5 bases from V and 3 bases from J, the junction contained 9 bases not matched to a gene. This CDR3 has 17 amino acids. CDR3 sequence reads: CASSWTGGPPNYNEQFF. CDR3 in DNA: TGTGCCAGTAGTTGGACAGGGGGCCCGCCAAACTACAATGAGCAGTTCTTC. The whole variable domain, remainder taken from reference TRBV19 and TRBJ2-1, is DGGITQSPKYLFRKEGQNVTLSCEQNLNHDAMYWYRQDPGQGLRLIYYSQIVNDFQKGDIAEGYSVSREKKESFPLTVTSAQKNPTAFYLCASSWTGGPPNYNEQFFGPGTRLTVL.

This chain connects TRBV11-3 to TRBJ2-3, with 9 bases lining up with TRBD2. CDR3 size: 14 residues. V shed 5 bases, J shed 4 bases, and the junction held 4 bases outside the gene matches. Germline-derived CDR1 and CDR2 are SGHNT and YENEEA. In DNA, the CDR3 is TGTGCCAGCAGCGGCGGGGGGGCTTCAGATACGCAGTATTTT. Amino acid sequence: CASSGGGASDTQYF.

The chain is built from TRBV28 and TRBJ2-5, with D perhaps TRBD1 (7 bases). The ends were cut back, 5 bases at V and 2 bases at J, with 18 bases in the middle. The length of the CDR3 is 16 residues. Germline V gene lookup returns CDR1 MDHEN and CDR2 SYDVKM. CDR3 nucleotide sequence: TGTGCCAGCAGTCCCCAGGGGGGTTGGGGACAAGAGACCCAGTACTTC. Its translation is CASSPQGGWGQETQYF.

The genes are TRBV5-1 and TRBJ2-3; TRBD1 aligns across 12 bases. The CDR3 has 18 amino acids. V shed 3 bases, J shed 0 bases, and the junction held 8 bases outside the gene matches. Germline CDR1 reads SGHRS; CDR2 reads YFSETQ. CDR3 in DNA: TGCGCCAGCAGCTATGGGACAGGGGGCTACCCTAGCACAGATACGCAGTATTTT. Its protein product is CASSYGTGGYPSTDTQYF.

This clone was seen once. V usage is TRBV7-2 and J usage is TRBJ2-2; TRBD2 is a possible D gene (7 bases). The CDR3 totals 17 residues. Germline V gene lookup returns CDR1 SGHTA and CDR2 FQGNSA. The V end lost 5 bases, the J end lost 6 bases, and 22 bases lay between the germline ends. CDR3 coding DNA: TGTGCCAGCAGCAGCCCCCACCTCCGGGGGGCGGCCGGGGAGCTGTTTTTT. As protein: CASSSPHLRGAAGELFF.

This rearrangement joins TRBV7-9 to TRBJ1-2; perhaps TRBD1 as D (5 bases). CDR1 is SEHNR and CDR2 is FQNEAQ in the germline V gene (reference sequence). This CDR3 has 15 amino acids. V was pared by 2 bases and J by 4 bases, with 14 bases between. The CDR3, as DNA: TGTGCCAGCAGCTTATCTCCCCAGGGTTCCTATGGCTACACCTTC. Translation: CASSLSPQGSYGYTF.

Turning to this clone: Sequence at one end of the junction differs from germline and may be a read error. This chain links TRBV6-1 with TRBJ1-4; TRBD1 agrees at 7 bases. The germline CDR1 and CDR2 sequences are MNHNS and SASEGT. This CDR3 contains 19 residues. CDR3 in amino acids: CASSKAPGPQGITNEKLFF. In nucleotides, the CDR3 is TGTGCCAGCAGTAAAGCGCCGGGACCACAGGGGATAACTAATGAAAAACTGTTTTTT.

The J gene is TRBJ1-2, the V gene TRBV5-1; 8 nucleotides align to TRBD1. Germline V gene data show CDR1 as SGHRS and CDR2 as YFSETQ. J was trimmed by 3 bases and V by 3 bases; bases with no gene match: 4. This CDR3 has 14 amino acids. In DNA form, the CDR3 reads TGCGCCAGCAGCTCACCGGACAGGGACTATGGCTACACCTTC. It yields the protein CASSSPDRDYGYTF.

The gene calls are TRBV9 and TRBJ2-3; D not certain. The germline V and J ends were trimmed by 0 bases and 4 bases, with 3 bases remaining between them. Germline V lookup: CDR1 SGDLS, CDR2 YYNGEE. This CDR3 is built from 12 residues. The CDR3, as DNA: TGTGCCAGCAGCGTAGCGGCAGATACGCAGTATTTT. Protein: CASSVAADTQYF. Variable domain in full (rest from reference TRBV9 and TRBJ2-3): DSGVTQTPKHLITATGQRVTLRCSPRSGDLSVYWYQQSLDQGLQFLIQYYNGEERAKGNILERFSAQQFPDLHSELNLSSLELGDSALYFCASSVAADTQYFGPGTRLTVL.

The chain has TRBV6-5 and TRBJ2-1; tentative D call: TRBD2 (6 bases). Germline-derived CDR1 and CDR2 are MNHEY and SVGAGI. V was clipped by 7 bases and J by 0 bases, with 13 bases between them. The CDR3 covers 15 residues. CDR3: CASNHGGSSYNEQFF. Here the CDR3 DNA reads TGTGCCAGCAATCACGGGGGAAGCTCCTACAATGAGCAGTTCTTC.

The chain is built from TRBV4-1 and TRBJ1-2, with a tentative D call TRBD1 (6 bases). Trimming cost V 0 bases and J 4 bases, with 9 bases left between them. The CDR3 loop spans 14 amino acids. CDR1 and CDR2 (germline): MGHRA, YSYEKL. The CDR3 protein is CASSQDRTVYGYTF. In nucleotides, the CDR3 is TGCGCCAGCAGCCAAGACCGGACAGTCTATGGCTACACCTTC.

As concerns this clone: The junction does not match germline at one end; this may be a read error. Other DNA sequences from this sample encode an identical CDR3 as well. The chain combines TRBV5-6 with TRBJ1-1; 7 nucleotides line up with TRBD1. CDR1 is SGHDT and CDR2 is YYEEEE in the germline V gene. The CDR3 spans 13 residues. The CDR3 region is CASRDDRVTEAFF. The CDR3 DNA is TGTGCCAGCAGGGATGACAGGGTCACTGAAGCTTTTTTT. Full variable domain (outside the CDR3, taken from reference TRBV5-6 and TRBJ1-1): DAGVTQSPTHLIKTRGQQVTLRCSPKSGHDTVSWYQQALGQGPQFIFQYYEEEERQRGNFPDRFSGHQFPNYSSELNVNALLLGDSALYLCASRDDRVTEAFFGQGTRLTVV.

This rearrangement joins TRBV9 to TRBJ1-3, with D possibly being TRBD1 (5 bases). CDR3 length equals 15 residues. CDR1 is SGDLS and CDR2 is YYNGEE in the germline V gene. V was pared by 4 bases and J by 0 bases, with 11 bases between. The CDR3 loop reads CASSLGGNSGNTIYF. CDR3 DNA sequence: TGTGCCAGCAGCCTGGGGGGGAACTCTGGAAACACCATATATTTT.

V is TRBV10-3 and J is TRBJ2-7; tentatively, D is TRBD1 (6 bases). Trimming stripped 0 bases from V and 2 bases from J, with 8 bases between. The germline CDR1 and CDR2 sequences are ENHRY and SYGVKD. The CDR3 is 14 amino acids. The DNA of the CDR3 is TGTGCCATCAGTGAGTCTGGGGGCCCCTACGAGCAGTACTTC. This sequence encodes CAISESGGPYEQYF.

The chain combines TRBV5-8 with TRBJ1-6; perhaps TRBD1 as D (6 bases). Trimming shortened V by 4 bases and J by 3 bases, and 11 bases separated the two germline ends. Germline values: CDR1 SGHTS, CDR2 YDEGEE. The CDR3 spans 15 residues. CDR3 residues: CASSTGTLYNSPLHF. DNA for the CDR3: TGTGCCAGCAGCACCGGGACACTCTATAATTCACCCCTCCACTTT. Full variable domain (missing parts from reference TRBV5-8 and TRBJ1-6): EAGVTQSPTHLIKTRGQQATLRCSPISGHTSVYWYQQALGLGLQFLLWYDEGEERNRGNFPPRFSGRQFPNYSSELNVNALELEDSALYLCASSTGTLYNSPLHFGNGTRLTVT.